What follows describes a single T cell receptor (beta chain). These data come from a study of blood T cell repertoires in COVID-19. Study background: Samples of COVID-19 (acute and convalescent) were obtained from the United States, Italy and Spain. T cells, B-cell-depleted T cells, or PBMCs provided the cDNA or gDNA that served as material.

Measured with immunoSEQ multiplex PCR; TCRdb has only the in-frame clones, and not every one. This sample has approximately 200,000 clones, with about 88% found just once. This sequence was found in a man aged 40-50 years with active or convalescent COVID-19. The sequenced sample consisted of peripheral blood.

The chain's CDR3 is CASSAPFGQMNTEAFF. CDR3 nucleotide sequence: TGTGCCAGTAGTGCCCCTTTCGGACAGATGAACACTGAAGCTTTCTTT. The chain joins TRBV19 to TRBJ1-1; tentatively, D is TRBD1 (6 bases). Germline V gene data show CDR1 as LNHDA and CDR2 as SQIVND (reference sequence). Trimming cost V 5 bases and J 0 bases, with 16 bases left between them. There are 16 residues in the CDR3.